This note documents a single TCR beta chain sequence. The data were taken from a study of T cells expressing NK-cell markers. From its re-call of the 5' RACE reads, TCRdb lists each CDR3 protein once, without DNA. Its table lists some 280,000 distinct CDR3 sequences. Germline-derived CDR1 and CDR2 are MGHDK and SYGVNS. CDR3 size: 15 residues. Sequencing was done on a sample of blood T cells: a sorted CD56 or NKG2C T cell subset, CD4+ or CD8+ T cells, or bulk PBMC T cells (not recorded which). This receptor was obtained from a young man in good health. The chain combines TRBV25-1 with TRBJ2-2; checking the TCRdb D call of TRBD1 is not possible without DNA. CDR3 amino acids: CASSGGAENTGELFF.